The 21 T cell receptor beta chains listed next were all sequenced from one sample in a study of blood T cell repertoires in COVID-19 (dated by TCRdb to about 2020). The receptor library was made with the immunoSEQ multiplex PCR assay. The source is immuneACCESS, and TCRdb retained only in-frame sequences with V and J called. Part of the clones is not carried over; for the studies checked, unresolved V genes explain less than half of this, and the remainder is unexplained. Across this sample there are 90,000 to 120,000 clones, with approximately 88% seen only once. The ten most abundant clones make up around 7% of the sample. Sequences were obtained from peripheral blood. The receptors come from a man between 50 and 59 years old with active or convalescent COVID-19.

A single count supports this clone. The V and J genes are TRBV27 and TRBJ2-7, with 7 bases fitting TRBD2. J was trimmed by 3 bases and V by 8 bases; bases with no gene match: 7. Germline CDR1 is MNHEY and CDR2 is SMNVEV (reference sequence). CDR3 length: 13 amino acids. The CDR3 nucleotides are TGTGCCAGCTCCCTTGGGGGGGGCTACGAGCAGTACTTC. Its protein is CASSLGGGYEQYF.

The CDR3 DNA reads TGCGCCAGCAGCTTGGCCAAGGACAGGGGCTACGAGCAGTACTTC. As protein: CASSLAKDRGYEQYF. The gene calls are TRBV5-1 and TRBJ2-7; 9 bases align to TRBD1. Germline V gives CDR1 SGHRS, CDR2 YFSETQ. The CDR3 spans 15 residues. The V and J ends lost 0 bases and 3 bases, in that order; junction bases with no gene match: 4.

This chain links TRBV10-3 with TRBJ1-2; 7 bases are shared with TRBD1. Germline V gene sequence: CDR1 ENHRY, CDR2 SYGVKD. The CDR3 extends over 16 amino acids. V lost 0 bases to trimming and J lost 3 bases; unmatched junction nucleotides: 7. CDR3 in amino acids: CAISESGVGGDYGYTF. The CDR3 coding sequence is TGTGCCATCAGTGAGTCGGGGGTAGGGGGCGACTATGGCTACACCTTC.

The chain combines TRBV27 with TRBJ2-1; D is ambiguous. V was trimmed by 4 bases and J by 7 bases, leaving 17 bases between them. This CDR3 is 15 amino acids long. CDR1 is MNHEY and CDR2 is SMNVEV in the germline V gene (reference sequence). The CDR3 spells CASSSVWLGRNEQFF. As DNA, the CDR3 is TGTGCCAGCAGTTCCGTTTGGTTGGGCCGAAATGAGCAGTTCTTC.

The V call is TRBV20-1, the J call TRBJ1-2; D is undetermined. Germline V gives CDR1 DFQATT, CDR2 SNEGSKA (reference sequence). V lost 5 bases and J lost 1, with 5 bases in between. The CDR3 runs to 11 residues. CDR3: CSALNNYGYTF. CDR3 nucleotides: TGCAGTGCTTTAAATAACTATGGCTACACCTTC.

The CDR3 coding sequence is TGCGCCAGCAGCCTCGGGGGATCCCGCGAGCAGTACTTC. It specifies CASSLGGSREQYF. The chain links TRBV5-1 to TRBJ2-7; perhaps TRBD2 as D (6 bases). This CDR3 is built from 13 residues. CDR1 is SGHRS, CDR2 YFSETQ, per germline. V was pared by 4 bases and J by 6 bases, with 14 bases between. The complete variable domain, with remaining parts taken from reference TRBV5-1 and TRBJ2-7, reads KAGVTQTPRYLIKTRGQQVTLSCSPISGHRSVSWYQQTPGQGLQFLFEYFSETQRNKGNFPGRFSGRQFSNSRSEMNVSTLELGDSALYLCASSLGGSREQYFGPGTRLTVT.

As for this clone: The sample holds other DNA sequences that translate to the same CDR3. The chain combines TRBV5-1 with TRBJ1-4, with D possibly TRBD1 on 5 matching bases. The CDR3 is made up of 15 amino acids. V dropped 3 bases and J dropped 4 bases, with 13 bases sitting between them. Per the germline V gene, CDR1 is SGHRS and CDR2 is YFSETQ. CDR3 bases: TGCGCCAGCAGCTCGCAGGGAGGAGGTAATGAAAAACTGTTTTTT. Translated: CASSSQGGGNEKLFF.

This chain joins TRBV15 and TRBJ2-7; D is possibly TRBD1 (6 bases). CDR3 length equals 15 residues. V was shortened by 0 bases and J by 6 bases, with 15 bases between the two germline ends. From germline, CDR1 is LNHNV and CDR2 YYDKDF (reference sequence). The DNA of the CDR3 is TGTGCCACCAGCAGAGACACAGGGTTAGGGGGCGAGCAGTACTTC. It encodes CATSRDTGLGGEQYF.

The CDR3 reads CASDRGLPPLHF. As DNA, the CDR3 is TGTGCCAGCGACAGGGGGCTTCCACCCCTCCACTTT. This chain links TRBV28 with TRBJ1-6; 10 nucleotides line up with TRBD1. The V and J ends lost 8 bases and 11 bases, in that order; junction bases with no gene match: 3. CDR3 length: 12 amino acids. Per germline, CDR1 MDHEN and CDR2 SYDVKM.

The V gene is TRBV6-5, the J gene TRBJ2-3, with TRBD2 as a possible D gene (5 bases). The V gene lost 0 bases and the J gene lost 3 bases, with 10 bases spanning the gap. The CDR3 is made up of 15 amino acids. CDR1 MNHEY and CDR2 SVGAGI come from the germline V gene. The CDR3 sequence is CASSYSGLVTDTQYF. CDR3 in DNA: TGTGCCAGCAGTTACTCAGGACTTGTAACAGATACGCAGTATTTT.

J is TRBJ2-1 and V is TRBV7-6; D is unclear. Deletions cut 0 bases from V and 9 bases from J, with 9 bases between. The CDR3 extends over 13 amino acids. The germline gives CDR1 SGHVS, CDR2 FNYEAQ. CDR3 loop: CASSLAHVGEQFF. The CDR3 nucleotides are TGTGCCAGCAGCTTAGCGCATGTCGGTGAGCAGTTCTTC.

The chain links TRBV9 to TRBJ1-4; no clear D gene. The ends were cut back, 0 bases at V and 6 bases at J, with 15 bases in the middle. Germline V gene sequence: CDR1 SGDLS, CDR2 YYNGEE. This CDR3 contains 16 residues. CDR3 sequence: CASSVDGGSRDEKLFF. CDR3 nucleotide sequence: TGTGCCAGCAGCGTAGATGGAGGGAGTCGGGATGAAAAACTGTTTTTT.

Comment on this clone: The germline gene is not matched at one end of the junction; a read error may be the cause. The chain carries TRBV28 and TRBJ1-2; D gene unclear. The V gene's germline CDR1 is MDHEN and CDR2 SYDVKM. The CDR3 consists of 11 residues. The CDR3, as DNA: TGTGCCAGCAGTTCTAAATATGGCTACACCTTC. Protein product: CASSSKYGYTF.

Turning to this clone: The sample holds other DNA sequences that translate to the same CDR3. The chain couples TRBV19 to TRBJ2-7; a possible D gene is TRBD2 (6 bases). V was pared by 5 bases and J by 1 base, with 12 bases between. The germline V gene has CDR1 LNHDA and CDR2 SQIVND (reference sequence). The CDR3 spans 14 residues. CDR3 in amino acids: CASSPGGISYEQYF. In nucleotides, the CDR3 is TGTGCCAGTAGTCCTGGCGGGATTTCCTACGAGCAGTACTTC.

This rearrangement joins TRBV5-5 to TRBJ1-2, with 8 bases aligning to TRBD1. This CDR3 has 12 amino acids. Germline V CDR1 and CDR2: SGHKS, YYEKEE (reference sequence). V shed 4 bases, J shed 14 bases, and the junction held 10 bases outside the gene matches. The CDR3 nucleotides read TGTGCCAGCAGCCGACAGGGGACCCCTCCTACCTTC. Translation: CASSRQGTPPTF.

The rearrangement joins TRBV30 to TRBJ1-3, with D hard to call. This CDR3 is 14 amino acids long. Looked up from germline, CDR1 is GTSNPN and CDR2 is SVGIG (reference sequence). V was pared by 1 base and J by 2 bases, with 9 bases between. The CDR3 DNA sequence: TGTGCCTGGAGTGAAGGAGAGACTGGAAACACCATATATTTT. Residues: CAWSEGETGNTIYF.

The chain joins TRBV14 to TRBJ1-5; 7 bases are a match to TRBD1. The germline gives CDR1 SGHDN, CDR2 FVKESK. The ends lost 10 bases at V and 3 bases at J; junction bases unmatched: 9. The CDR3 is 14 residues long. The CDR3 spells CAIQGPEDNQPQHF. CDR3 nucleotide sequence: TGTGCCATACAGGGGCCGGAGGACAATCAGCCCCAGCATTTT.

The chain uses TRBV15 and TRBJ2-7; 11 nucleotides agree with TRBD2. V gave up 3 bases and J gave up 5 bases; unmatched junction bases: 18. The length of the CDR3 is 19 residues. The germline V gene encodes CDR1 LNHNV and CDR2 YYDKDF (reference sequence). CDR3 in amino acids: CATSSTSGSNRNRVHEQYF. The CDR3, as DNA: TGTGCCACCAGCAGCACTAGCGGGAGTAACCGGAACCGGGTCCACGAGCAGTACTTC. The full variable domain, with the rest looked up from reference TRBV15 and TRBJ2-7, is DAMVIQNPRYQVTQFGKPVTLSCSQTLNHNVMYWYQQKSSQAPKLLFHYYDKDFNNEADTPDNFQSRRPNTSFCFLDIRSPGLGDTAMYLCATSSTSGSNRNRVHEQYFGPGTRLTVT.

The chain employs TRBV12-5 and TRBJ2-7; TRBD1 aligns across 10 bases. CDR1 is LGHNT, CDR2 FRNRAP, per germline. The CDR3 covers 13 residues. J gave up 7 bases and V 7 bases, and 7 bases lay outside the gene matches. As DNA, the CDR3 is TGTGCTAGTGCTTCCACGGACAGGGGGGAGCAGTACTTC. Encoded protein: CASASTDRGEQYF.

This clone came up a few times. This chain links TRBV6-5 with TRBJ1-1; 7 bases map to TRBD1. The CDR3 runs to 15 residues. Germline CDR1 is MNHEY and CDR2 is SVGAGI. Unmatched junction bases numbered 11, after V lost 6 bases and J lost 4 bases. CDR3 DNA: TGTGCCAGCAGATTGACAGGGAGTGGAAGCACTGAAGCTTTCTTT. Protein: CASRLTGSGSTEAFF.

The chain has TRBV19 and TRBJ1-6; D perhaps matches TRBD1 (6 bases). Germline CDR1 is LNHDA and CDR2 is SQIVND (reference sequence). The CDR3 length is 12 residues. V lost 4 bases and J 9 bases, leaving 7 bases between the germline ends. The CDR3 loop is CASSTGVSPLHF. Here the CDR3 DNA reads TGTGCCAGTAGTACAGGGGTTTCACCCCTCCACTTT.